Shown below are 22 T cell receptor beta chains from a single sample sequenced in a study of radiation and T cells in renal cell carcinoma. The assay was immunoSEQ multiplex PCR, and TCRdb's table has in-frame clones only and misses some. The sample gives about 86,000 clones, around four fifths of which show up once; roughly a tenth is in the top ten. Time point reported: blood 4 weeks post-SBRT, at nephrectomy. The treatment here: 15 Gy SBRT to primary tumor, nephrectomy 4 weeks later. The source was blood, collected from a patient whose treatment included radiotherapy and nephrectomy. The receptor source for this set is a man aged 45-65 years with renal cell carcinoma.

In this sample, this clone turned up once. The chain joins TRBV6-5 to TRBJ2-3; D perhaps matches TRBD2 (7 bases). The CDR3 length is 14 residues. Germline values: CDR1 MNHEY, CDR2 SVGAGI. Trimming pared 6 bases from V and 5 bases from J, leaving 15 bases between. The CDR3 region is CASSLGRGRDTQYF. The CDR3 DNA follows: TGTGCCAGCAGCTTAGGGAGGGGGAGAGATACGCAGTATTTT.

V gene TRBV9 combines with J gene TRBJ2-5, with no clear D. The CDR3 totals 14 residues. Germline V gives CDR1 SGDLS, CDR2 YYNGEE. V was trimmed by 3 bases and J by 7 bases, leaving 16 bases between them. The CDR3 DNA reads TGTGCCAGCAGCGGATCCCTTTCGGGCGGGACCCAGTACTTC. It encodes CASSGSLSGGTQYF.

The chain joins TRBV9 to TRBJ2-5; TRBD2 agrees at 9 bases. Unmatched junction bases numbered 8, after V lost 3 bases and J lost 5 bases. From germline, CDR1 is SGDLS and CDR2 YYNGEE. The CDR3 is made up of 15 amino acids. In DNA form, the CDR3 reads TGTGCCAGCAGCGCCCCTAGCGGGACGCGGGAGACCCAGTACTTC. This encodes CASSAPSGTRETQYF.

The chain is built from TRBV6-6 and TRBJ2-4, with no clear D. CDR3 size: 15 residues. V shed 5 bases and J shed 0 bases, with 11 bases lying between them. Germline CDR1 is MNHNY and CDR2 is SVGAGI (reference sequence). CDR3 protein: CASSQPELAKNIQYF. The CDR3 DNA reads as TGTGCCAGCAGTCAACCTGAACTAGCCAAAAACATTCAGTACTTC.

The CDR3, as DNA: TGCGCCAGCAGCTTTAGTGGGGACCATGGCTACACCTTC. Amino acids: CASSFSGDHGYTF. The chain couples TRBV5-1 to TRBJ1-2; TRBD1 might be the D (5 bases). CDR1 and CDR2 from the germline V gene are SGHRS and YFSETQ. Trimming removed 2 bases from V and 6 bases from J, with 11 bases in between. The CDR3 length is 13 residues.

The chain's CDR3 is CSVDFSGANVLTF. The CDR3 nucleotides read TGCAGCGTTGATTTCTCTGGGGCCAACGTCCTGACTTTC. The chain links TRBV29-1 to TRBJ2-6; D is uncertain. Germline CDR1 is SQVTM and CDR2 is ANQGSEA. This CDR3 region has 13 residues. Trimming shortened V by 3 bases and J by 0 bases, and 3 bases separated the two germline ends.

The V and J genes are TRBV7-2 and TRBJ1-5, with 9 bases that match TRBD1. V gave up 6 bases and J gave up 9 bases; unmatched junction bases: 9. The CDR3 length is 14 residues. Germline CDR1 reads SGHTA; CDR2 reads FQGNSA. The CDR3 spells CASSPGTGLGPQHF. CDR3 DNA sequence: TGTGCCAGCAGTCCCGGGACAGGGCTGGGGCCCCAGCATTTT. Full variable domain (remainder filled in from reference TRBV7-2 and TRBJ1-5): GAGVSQSPSNKVTEKGKDVELRCDPISGHTALYWYRQSLGQGLEFLIYFQGNSAPDKSGLPSDRFSAERTGGSVSTLTIQRTQQEDSAVYLCASSPGTGLGPQHFGDGTRLSIL.

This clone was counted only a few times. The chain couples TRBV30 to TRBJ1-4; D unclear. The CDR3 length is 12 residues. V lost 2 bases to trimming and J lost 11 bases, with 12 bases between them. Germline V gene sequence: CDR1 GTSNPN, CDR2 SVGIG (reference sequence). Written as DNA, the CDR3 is TGTGCCTGGAGTTCTACGGATGGGAAACTGTTTTTT. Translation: CAWSSTDGKLFF. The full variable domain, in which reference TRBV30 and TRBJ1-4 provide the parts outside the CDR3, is SQTIHQWPATLVQPVGSPLSLECTVEGTSNPNLYWYRQAAGRGLQLLFYSVGIGQISSEVPQNLSASRPQDRQFILSSKKLLLSDSGFYLCAWSSTDGKLFFGSGTQLSVL.

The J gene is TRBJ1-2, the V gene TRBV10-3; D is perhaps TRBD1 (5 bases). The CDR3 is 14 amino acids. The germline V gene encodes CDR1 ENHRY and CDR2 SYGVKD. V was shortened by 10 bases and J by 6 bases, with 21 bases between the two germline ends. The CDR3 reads CATLRGDANNGYTF. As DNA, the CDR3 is TGTGCCACCCTGAGGGGAGACGCCAATAATGGCTACACCTTC.

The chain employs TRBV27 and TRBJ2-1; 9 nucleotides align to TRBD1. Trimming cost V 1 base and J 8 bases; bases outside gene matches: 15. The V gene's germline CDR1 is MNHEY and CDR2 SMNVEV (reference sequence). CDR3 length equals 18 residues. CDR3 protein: CASSLLERGDRDSHEQFF. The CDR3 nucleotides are TGTGCCAGCAGTTTATTAGAGAGGGGGGACAGGGACTCTCATGAGCAGTTCTTC.

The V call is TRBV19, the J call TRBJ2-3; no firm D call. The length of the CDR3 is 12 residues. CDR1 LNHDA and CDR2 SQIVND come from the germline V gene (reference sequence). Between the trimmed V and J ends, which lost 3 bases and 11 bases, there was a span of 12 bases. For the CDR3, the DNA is TGTGCCAGTAGTATTCCCCCCGGCGGGCAGTATTTT. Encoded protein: CASSIPPGGQYF.

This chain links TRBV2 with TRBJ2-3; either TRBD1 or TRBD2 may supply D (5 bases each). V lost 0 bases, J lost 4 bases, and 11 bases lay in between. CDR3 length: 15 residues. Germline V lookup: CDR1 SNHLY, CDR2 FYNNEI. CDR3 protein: CASSEALGVPDTQYF. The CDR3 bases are TGTGCCAGCAGTGAAGCGTTGGGGGTACCAGATACGCAGTATTTT.

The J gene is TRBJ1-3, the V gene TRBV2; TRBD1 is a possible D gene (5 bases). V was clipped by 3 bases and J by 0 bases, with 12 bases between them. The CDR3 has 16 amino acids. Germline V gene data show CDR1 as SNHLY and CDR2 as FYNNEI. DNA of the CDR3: TGTGCCAGCAGTGAGAGGGGCTTTATCTCTGGAAACACCATATATTTT. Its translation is CASSERGFISGNTIYF.

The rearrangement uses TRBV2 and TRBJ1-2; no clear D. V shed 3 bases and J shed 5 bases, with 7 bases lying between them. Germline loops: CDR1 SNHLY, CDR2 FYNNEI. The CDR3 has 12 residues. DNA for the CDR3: TGTGCCAGCAGTGAGAATGGTTATGGCTACACCTTC. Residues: CASSENGYGYTF.

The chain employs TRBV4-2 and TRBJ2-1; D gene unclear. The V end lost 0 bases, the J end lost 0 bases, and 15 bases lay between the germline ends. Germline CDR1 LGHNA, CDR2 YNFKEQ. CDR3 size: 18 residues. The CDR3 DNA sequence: TGTGCCAGCAGCCAAGATCCGGCCACAGCTAGCTCCTACAATGAGCAGTTCTTC. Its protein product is CASSQDPATASSYNEQFF.

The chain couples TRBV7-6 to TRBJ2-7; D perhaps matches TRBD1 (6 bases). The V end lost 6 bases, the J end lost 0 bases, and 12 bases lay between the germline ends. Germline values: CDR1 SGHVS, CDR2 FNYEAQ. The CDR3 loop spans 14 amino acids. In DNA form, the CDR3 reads TGTGCCAGCAGATCCACAGGGAGCTCCTACGAGCAGTACTTC. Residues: CASRSTGSSYEQYF. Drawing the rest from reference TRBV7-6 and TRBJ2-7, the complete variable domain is GAGVSQSPRYKVTKRGQDVALRCDPISGHVSLYWYRQALGQGPEFLTYFNYEAQQDKSGLPNDRFSAERPEGSISTLTIQRTEQRDSAMYRCASRSTGSSYEQYFGPGTRLTVT.

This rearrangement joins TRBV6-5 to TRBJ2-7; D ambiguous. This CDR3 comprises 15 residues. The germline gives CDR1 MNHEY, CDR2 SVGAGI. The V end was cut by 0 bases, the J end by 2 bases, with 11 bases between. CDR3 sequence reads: CASSYSSASPYEQYF. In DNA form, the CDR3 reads TGTGCCAGCAGTTACTCGTCCGCGTCTCCCTACGAGCAGTACTTC.

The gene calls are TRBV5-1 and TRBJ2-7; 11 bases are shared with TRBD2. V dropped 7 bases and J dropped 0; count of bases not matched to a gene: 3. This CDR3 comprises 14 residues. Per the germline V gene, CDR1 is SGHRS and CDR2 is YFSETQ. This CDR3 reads CASSTSGGSYEQYF. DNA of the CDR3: TGCGCCAGCTCCACTAGCGGGGGCTCCTACGAGCAGTACTTC. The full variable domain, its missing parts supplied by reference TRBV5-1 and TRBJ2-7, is KAGVTQTPRYLIKTRGQQVTLSCSPISGHRSVSWYQQTPGQGLQFLFEYFSETQRNKGNFPGRFSGRQFSNSRSEMNVSTLELGDSALYLCASSTSGGSYEQYFGPGTRLTVT.

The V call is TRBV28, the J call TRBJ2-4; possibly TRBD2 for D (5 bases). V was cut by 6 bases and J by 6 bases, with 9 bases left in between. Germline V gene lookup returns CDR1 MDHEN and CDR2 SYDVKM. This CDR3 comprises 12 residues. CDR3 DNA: TGTGCCAGCAGGGGAGTGGGAAACATTCAGTACTTC. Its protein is CASRGVGNIQYF.

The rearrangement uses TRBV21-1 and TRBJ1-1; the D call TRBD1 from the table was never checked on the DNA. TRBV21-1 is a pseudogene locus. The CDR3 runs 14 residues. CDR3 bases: TGTGCCAGCAACACAGGGGTGAGCGACACTGAAGCTTTCTTT. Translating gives CASNTGVSDTEAFF.

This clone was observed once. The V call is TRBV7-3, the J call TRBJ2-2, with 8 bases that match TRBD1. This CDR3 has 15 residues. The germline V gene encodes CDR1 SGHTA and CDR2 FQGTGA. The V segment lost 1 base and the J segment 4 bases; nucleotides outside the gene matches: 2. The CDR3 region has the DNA TGTGCCAGCAGCTTAAAACAGGGGGGCACCGGGGAGCTGTTTTTT. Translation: CASSLKQGGTGELFF.

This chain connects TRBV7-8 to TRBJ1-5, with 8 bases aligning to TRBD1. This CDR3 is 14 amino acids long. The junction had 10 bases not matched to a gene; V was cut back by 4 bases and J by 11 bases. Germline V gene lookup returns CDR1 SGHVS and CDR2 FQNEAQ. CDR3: CASSSQGVGIAQHF. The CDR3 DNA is TGTGCCAGCAGCTCACAGGGGGTGGGGATAGCCCAGCATTTT.